This TCR beta chain originates from a study of identical twins. Trimming took 3 bases from V and 8 from J, leaving 5 bases between them. The CDR3 contains 11 residues. Concerning this clonotype: Just one base apart from a much larger clone, this may be a read error.

With template switching, a universal primer site was added, and the cDNA carried unique molecular identifiers. TCRdb re-analysed the 5' RACE reads in MiXCR, keeping a single row per CDR3 protein. This repertoire shows 650,000 to 750,000 distinct CDR3 sequences, 21% found once; its top ten account for 4% to 5.5%. Another study also made use of these data, one on T cells expressing NK-cell markers. From that paper: Beta-chain profiling covered CD3+CD56+NKG2C+, CD3+CD56+NKG2C- and CD3+CD56-NKG2C+ sorted subsets. In roughly 6 donors, dominant CD3+CD56+NKG2C+ clones formed roughly 1.0-7.5% of CD8+ cells. Expanded clones of NKG2C+ T cells had an unclear HCMV specificity.

The sequence was collected from a young woman in good health. Specimen: PBMCs. V and J are TRBV12-3 or TRBV12-4 and TRBJ1-5; D is undetermined. The CDR3 DNA sequence: TGTGCCAGCAGTTTGGGTGAGCCCCAGCATTTT. Its protein product is CASSLGEPQHF.